The 12 T cell receptor beta chains presented below share a single source sample, sequenced in a study of response to subunit inactivated influenza vaccine. TCRdb re-called the RT-PCR reads through MiXCR, storing one row per CDR3 protein. The sample lists 600,000 to 850,000 distinct CDR3 sequences, roughly 15% occurring once. The sequenced sample was PBMCs from blood, obtained 14 days before vaccination. All receptors derive from a man aged 45-60 years who received an inactivated influenza vaccine.

Turning to this clonotype: A read error is possible here, since a much larger clone lies one base away. V is TRBV20-1 and J is TRBJ2-6; D assignment may be TRBD1 or TRBD2 (7 bases each). The germline V gene has CDR1 DFQATT and CDR2 SNEGSKA (reference sequence). This CDR3 region has 18 residues. The CDR3 protein is CIAGGGGDILSGANVLTF. As DNA, the CDR3 is TGCATTGCCGGGGGAGGGGGCGATATCCTCTCTGGGGCCAACGTCCTGACTTTC.

The table lists this clonotype with a few counts. CDR3 in DNA: TGTGCCAGCAGCCAATTAGGGGTTCGAGAGACCCAGTACTTC. Protein product: CASSQLGVRETQYF. The chain joins TRBV3-1 to TRBJ2-5, with a possible D match to TRBD1 (5 bases). V was shortened by 2 bases and J by 4 bases, with 11 bases between the two germline ends. Germline assignment: CDR1 LGHDT and CDR2 YNNKEL (reference sequence). The CDR3 length is 14 residues.

CDR3 sequence reads: CASSPTTYSNTGELFF. The CDR3 coding sequence is TGTGCCAGCAGCCCGACAACCTATTCGAACACCGGGGAGCTGTTTTTT. J is TRBJ2-2 and V is TRBV14, with D hard to call. This CDR3 contains 16 residues. V lost 4 bases to trimming and J lost 0 bases, with 12 bases between them. From germline, CDR1 is SGHDN and CDR2 FVKESK. Combining the CDR3 with reference TRBV14 and TRBJ2-2 gives the whole variable domain EAGVTQFPSHSVIEKGQTVTLRCDPISGHDNLYWYRRVMGKEIKFLLHFVKESKQDESGMPNNRFLAERTGGTYSTLKVQPAELEDSGVYFCASSPTTYSNTGELFFGEGSRLTVL.

The chain joins TRBV11-2 to TRBJ2-5; possibly TRBD2 for D (6 bases). Looked up from germline, CDR1 is SGHAT and CDR2 is FQNNGV. The CDR3 consists of 14 residues. V lost 3 bases, J lost 2 bases, and 10 bases lay in between. The CDR3 is CASSFPGLQETQYF. In DNA, the CDR3 is TGTGCCAGCAGCTTTCCGGGACTGCAAGAGACCCAGTACTTC.

This sequence joins TRBV12-3 or TRBV12-4 and TRBJ2-5; D gene uncertain. Trimming shortened V by 5 bases and J by 1 base, and 14 bases separated the two germline ends. The CDR3 runs to 15 residues. In nucleotides, the CDR3 is TGTGCCAGCAGTCCCGTCGACGGGCCCCAAGAGACCCAGTACTTC. It codes for CASSPVDGPQETQYF.

This clonotype occurred many times. This chain joins TRBV4-3 and TRBJ2-2, with D hard to call. Germline CDR1 LGHNA, CDR2 YSLEER. Trimming took off 0 bases at V and 6 bases at J, with 11 bases between the two ends. The CDR3 extends over 15 amino acids. CDR3 amino acids: CASSQDFGLAGELFF. The CDR3 DNA reads as TGCGCCAGCAGCCAAGATTTCGGCCTCGCCGGGGAGCTGTTTTTT.

The genes are TRBV5-1 and TRBJ2-3; TRBD2 matches 11 bases. CDR3 size: 15 residues. Germline V lookup: CDR1 SGHRS, CDR2 YFSETQ. The V and J ends lost 7 bases and 5 bases, in that order; junction bases with no gene match: 9. The CDR3 spells CASQPTSGVVDTQYF. DNA of the CDR3: TGCGCCAGCCAGCCGACTAGCGGGGTTGTAGATACGCAGTATTTT.

This clonotype was seen at least ten times. The V gene is TRBV29-1, the J gene TRBJ2-3, with TRBD1 matching 8 bases. The V segment lost 3 bases and the J segment 0 bases; nucleotides outside the gene matches: 14. Per germline, CDR1 SQVTM and CDR2 ANQGSEA. The CDR3 covers 18 residues. The CDR3 protein is CSVDDGPGGWFSTDTQYF. The CDR3 region has the DNA TGCAGCGTTGATGATGGGCCAGGGGGCTGGTTTAGCACAGATACGCAGTATTTT.

This clonotype has just a few counts. The chain combines TRBV6-4 with TRBJ2-3, with D hard to call. This CDR3 region has 13 residues. Germline V gene lookup returns CDR1 MRHNA and CDR2 SNTAGT. V was pared by 0 bases and J by 2 bases, with 3 bases between. The CDR3 DNA follows: TGTGCCAGCAGTGACTCATACACAGATACGCAGTATTTT. It yields the protein CASSDSYTDTQYF.

V is TRBV20-1 and J is TRBJ2-5, with unresolved D. The CDR3 has 12 residues. The V gene lost 5 bases and the J gene lost 4 bases, with 11 bases spanning the gap. Germline CDR1 is DFQATT and CDR2 is SNEGSKA (reference sequence). In DNA form, the CDR3 reads TGCAGTGCTCGCGCAGTTGGAGAGACCCAGTACTTC. It codes for CSARAVGETQYF.

This clonotype was detected only a few times. CDR3: CASSSGVLRSVIEAFF. The CDR3 nucleotides read TGTGCCAGCAGTTCAGGCGTACTGAGATCCGTTATTGAAGCTTTCTTT. V and J are TRBV12-3 or TRBV12-4 and TRBJ1-1, with D unresolved. The CDR3 is made up of 16 amino acids. Trimming took 4 bases from V and 7 from J, leaving 22 bases between them.

This clonotype occurred a few times. The chain has TRBV4-1 and TRBJ1-4, with D tentatively TRBD1 (5 bases). The CDR3 extends over 15 amino acids. Germline V gives CDR1 MGHRA, CDR2 YSYEKL. Trimming removed 0 bases from V and 8 bases from J, with 13 bases in between. The CDR3 region has the DNA TGCGCCAGCAGCCAAGACAGGGTAATTGGAGAAAAACTGTTTTTT. Translation gives CASSQDRVIGEKLFF.